Presented here are 10 T cell receptor beta chains from one specimen sequenced in a study of shared clonotypes between healthy human individuals. Only in-frame clones appear in the TCRdb table, and some are missing; sequencing was by immunoSEQ multiplex PCR. The table records about 1.9 million clones, around 93% of them present only once. Only CD45RO-negative cells positively selected for CCR7 counted as naive CD8 cells, so terminally differentiated effector memory CD45RA+ cells were excluded. The sample comprised naive CD8+ T cells from PBMCs. Source of these receptors: a young man in good health. Some clones in this sample may be carry-over from other donors' samples.

This rearrangement joins TRBV28 to TRBJ2-4, with a possible D match to TRBD2 (5 bases). Trimming took off 3 bases at V and 2 bases at J, with 11 bases between the two ends. The CDR3 is 15 residues long. Looked up from germline, CDR1 is MDHEN and CDR2 is SYDVKM. The CDR3 is CASSFGPGTKNIQYF. DNA of the CDR3: TGTGCCAGCAGTTTTGGCCCGGGGACCAAAAACATTCAGTACTTC.

This clone has a single count. The chain is built from TRBV28 and TRBJ2-3; the D is unclear. Trimming took 0 bases from V and 1 from J, leaving 5 bases between them. The germline V gene encodes CDR1 MDHEN and CDR2 SYDVKM. The CDR3 has 14 residues. In DNA form, the CDR3 reads TGTGCCAGCAGTTTATGGACGCGCACAGATACGCAGTATTTT. Translation gives CASSLWTRTDTQYF. Variable domain in full (rest from reference TRBV28 and TRBJ2-3): DVKVTQSSRYLVKRTGEKVFLECVQDMDHENMFWYRQDPGLGLRLIYFSYDVKMKEKGDIPEGYSVSREKKERFSLILESASTNQTSMYLCASSLWTRTDTQYFGPGTRLTVL.

J is TRBJ1-2 and V is TRBV5-8; no definite D call. CDR3 length: 17 residues. Trimming shortened V by 0 bases and J by 3 bases, and 18 bases separated the two germline ends. Per the germline V gene, CDR1 is SGHTS and CDR2 is YDEGEE. CDR3 coding DNA: TGTGCCAGCAGCTTGGCCCCCGGCTGGGGAGCGGACTATGGCTACACCTTC. Translating gives CASSLAPGWGADYGYTF. The complete variable domain, with remaining parts taken from reference TRBV5-8 and TRBJ1-2, reads EAGVTQSPTHLIKTRGQQATLRCSPISGHTSVYWYQQALGLGLQFLLWYDEGEERNRGNFPPRFSGRQFPNYSSELNVNALELEDSALYLCASSLAPGWGADYGYTFGSGTRLTVV.

V and J are TRBV20-1 and TRBJ1-2; D is unresolved. The CDR3 runs to 11 residues. Germline V lookup: CDR1 DFQATT, CDR2 SNEGSKA (reference sequence). V gave up 4 bases and J gave up 7 bases, with 10 bases separating them. The CDR3 protein is CSAKPEGGYTF. CDR3 nucleotides: TGCAGTGCTAAGCCGGAGGGTGGCTACACCTTC.

The V and J genes are TRBV28 and TRBJ2-3, with TRBD2 identical over 11 bases. The CDR3 has 17 amino acids. Looked up from germline, CDR1 is MDHEN and CDR2 is SYDVKM. Losses at the gene ends were 3 bases for V and 0 bases for J; bases not matched to a gene: 5. CDR3 nucleotide sequence: TGTGCCAGCAGTTTGCCGGGACTAGCGGCTAGCACAGATACGCAGTATTTT. This gives the protein CASSLPGLAASTDTQYF.

The chain recombines TRBV27 with TRBJ2-1; D could derive from TRBD1 or TRBD2 (5 bases each). The CDR3 runs 12 residues. Trimming took 5 bases from V and 8 from J, leaving 10 bases between them. Germline loops: CDR1 MNHEY, CDR2 SMNVEV (reference sequence). In DNA, the CDR3 is TGTGCCAGCAGTCGAGGGACGGATGAGCAGTTCTTC. It translates to CASSRGTDEQFF.

The chain couples TRBV7-9 to TRBJ2-7, with D tentatively TRBD1 (7 bases). The germline V gene encodes CDR1 SEHNR and CDR2 FQNEAQ (reference sequence). The CDR3 is made up of 15 amino acids. Trimming stripped 3 bases from V and 1 base from J, with 13 bases between. The CDR3 region has the DNA TGTGCCAGCAGCTTTGGAGGGGGCAAGTCCTACGAGCAGTACTTC. Residues: CASSFGGGKSYEQYF.

The V and J genes are TRBV29-1 and TRBJ2-4; 12 bases agree with TRBD2. From germline, CDR1 is SQVTM and CDR2 ANQGSEA. The ends lost 6 bases at V and 2 bases at J; junction bases unmatched: 14. The CDR3 spans 18 residues. In DNA, the CDR3 is TGCAGCGTCTCCGGACTAGCGGGACAGAGCAAAACCAAAAACATTCAGTACTTC. Its protein is CSVSGLAGQSKTKNIQYF.

This chain links TRBV27 with TRBJ2-3; 7 bases are a match to TRBD2. The CDR3 loop spans 11 amino acids. V shed 10 bases, J shed 5 bases, and the junction held 3 bases outside the gene matches. Germline values: CDR1 MNHEY, CDR2 SMNVEV (reference sequence). CDR3 sequence: CATLAGDTQYF. CDR3 bases: TGTGCCACATTAGCGGGAGATACGCAGTATTTT.

This clone was seen once. Other DNA sequences in the same sample also yield this CDR3. This chain connects TRBV7-9 to TRBJ1-5, with D possibly matching TRBD1 (5 bases). V lost 1 base, J lost 3 bases, and 7 bases lay in between. Per the germline V gene, CDR1 is SEHNR and CDR2 is FQNEAQ (reference sequence). The CDR3 is made up of 14 amino acids. CDR3 sequence reads: CASSLGQTNQPQHF. Here the CDR3 DNA reads TGTGCCAGCAGCTTAGGACAGACCAATCAGCCCCAGCATTTT.